This entry features one T cell receptor beta chain sequence. What it recognizes is unknown. The V end lost 4 bases, the J end lost 6 bases, and 18 bases lay between the germline ends. Germline CDR1 LNHDA, CDR2 SQIVND (reference sequence). This CDR3 contains 16 residues. A multiplex PCR was run with 60 Vbeta primers and 13 Jbeta primers. The data were produced by immunoSEQ multiplex PCR, yet TCRdb's version contains in-frame clones alone and is incomplete. The sample table sets out 190,000 or so clones. The data stem from a study of cytomegalovirus exposure and HLA in healthy donors. General observations from the study: HLA allele associations emerged for around 16,000 TCR beta sequences in a later analysis, at 0.05 false discovery rate.

The chain combines TRBV19 with TRBJ1-4; TRBD1 might be the D (5 bases). Sequences were obtained from PBMCs. The sequence derives from a boy aged 5-17 years in good health and CMV-seronegative. CDR3 DNA sequence: TGTGCCAGTAGTACCCCTCGCCAGGGATTAGATGAAAAACTGTTTTTT. Translated, it gives CASSTPRQGLDEKLFF.